The present entry profiles one TCR beta chain with its context. These data are taken from a study of shared clonotypes between healthy human individuals. Data came from immunoSEQ multiplex PCR; TCRdb stores just in-frame clones and leaves some out. Found here are 950,000 to 1,300,000 clones, approximately 68% of them singletons; the top ten hold approximately 1.5%. Germline CDR1 is SGHDT and CDR2 is YYEEEE. The CDR3 runs to 17 residues. The germline V and J ends were trimmed by 6 bases and 0 bases, with 21 bases remaining between them. This clonotype was obtained from a man between 18 and 35 years old in good health. The V call is TRBV5-6, the J call TRBJ1-1; tentative D call: TRBD1 (6 bases). The sequenced sample consisted of memory CD4+ T cells sorted from blood. Indicated subset: CD45RA-negative fraction. CDR3 nucleotide sequence: TGTGCCAGCACCGCTTCCCGATCGGGGGCGCTGAACACTGAAGCTTTCTTT. Amino acids: CASTASRSGALNTEAFF.